The clone carrying this T cell receptor (beta chain) was detected a few times. A second PCR, run for about 6 to 11 cycles, used a sample-barcoded 5' primer plus a J-beta primer mix. From the 5' RACE reads, TCRdb called clonotypes with MiXCR, one entry per CDR3 protein. The repertoire holds 550,000 to 700,000 distinct CDR3 sequences, with approximately 27% as singletons. The CDR3 is made up of 15 amino acids. CDR1 and CDR2 from the germline V gene are SGHTA and FQGNSA. This entry is derived from a study of blood T cells in healthy people across ages. Study-level background: With template switching, about one barcoded beta molecule was captured per two T cells.

No fewer than 7 million PBMCs went into each sample. This clonotype was obtained from a woman aged 70 to 79 in good health. The sample was blood. This rearrangement joins TRBV7-2 to TRBJ2-5; a possible D gene is TRBD1 (5 bases). Near its end, the DNA agrees better with TRBJ2-1, so the J call may be wrong. The DNA of the CDR3 is TGTGCCAGCAGCTTAGCTGTAGGTGGGGCGAATGAGCAGTTCTTC. Amino acids: CASSLAVGGANEQFF.